A selection of T cell receptor beta chains follows, all from one sample in a study of shared T cell receptors in the human thymus. The method was immunoSEQ multiplex PCR; TCRdb's version includes in-frame clones alone and lacks a portion of them. The sample includes some 720,000 clones, 88% of them seen just once. These same records also appear under a second study, on human thymus T cells.

Sequenced material: thymocytes. The receptors shown here come from a boy younger than two with a congenital heart defect. Both conserved end residues are part of each CDR3.

length	V	J	CDR3
16	TRBV9	TRBJ2-2	CASSVEGRESTGELFF
15	TRBV7-9	TRBJ1-4	CASSLEDGTNEKLFF
20	TRBV30	TRBJ2-1	CAWSVAPGLAGPDSYNEQFF
16	TRBV9	TRBJ2-5	CASSSTSGRFQETQYF
15	TRBV15	TRBJ1-5	CATSVTGGSNQPQHF
15	TRBV4-2	TRBJ2-7	CASSHIGRGVYEQYF
12	TRBV18	TRBJ1-4	CASSRGGEKLFF
16	TRBV25-1	TRBJ2-5	CASSESRDRGHETQYF
15	TRBV19	TRBJ2-5	CASTITGGGGETQYF
19	TRBV19	TRBJ2-5	CASSCRRTSGRGDQETQYF
16	TRBV5-1	TRBJ1-4	CASSLSPRVVGEKLFF
16	TRBV7-9	TRBJ2-7	CASSPPTSGRVYEQYF
16	TRBV4-3	TRBJ2-7	CASSRGLNHPPYEQYF
11	TRBV20-1	TRBJ1-5	CSARRDQPQHF
14	TRBV25-1	TRBJ2-1	CASAVAGGPIEQFF
14	TRBV10-2	TRBJ2-7	CASSTLAGVGEQYF
14	TRBV7-9	TRBJ2-5	CASSPWTGVETQYF
15	TRBV11-2	TRBJ2-7	CASSLVASRGYEQYF
16	TRBV5-1	TRBJ2-4	CASSAGGGVAKNIQYF
13	TRBV23-1	TRBJ1-2	CASSQSPSYGYTF
15	TRBV30	TRBJ2-2	CAWSVPAENTGELFF
14	TRBV6-5	TRBJ2-5	CASRPGQGMETQYF
16	TRBV4-1	TRBJ2-7	CASSQDETGGTYEQYF
15	TRBV6-1	TRBJ2-1	CASSALLEREFEQFF
14	TRBV27	TRBJ1-5	CASSWGQGYQPQHF
15	TRBV4-3	TRBJ2-7	CASSQRTEKTYEQYF
14	TRBV19	TRBJ2-7	CASSTGTGSYEQYF
16	TRBV30	TRBJ2-7	CAWSREVFAASYEQYF
16	TRBV4-2	TRBJ2-1	CASSQFGTKNYNEQFF
14	TRBV5-1	TRBJ1-4	CASSDGDSREKLFF